Following are 32 T cell receptor beta chains from one sample sequenced in a study of tumor and adjacent non-tumor tissue in lung cancer. No cell sorting was done before RNA was extracted from the tissue. A modified ARM-PCR protocol with three rounds of nested PCR amplified TCRbeta. In TCRdb, the multiplex PCR reads were re-called with MiXCR into one record per CDR3 protein. The data show about 76,000 distinct CDR3 sequences, approximately 71% seen once. Sequencing was done on a sample of lung tumor tissue. These receptors were collected from a woman in her 70s with non-small cell lung cancer.

With respect to this clonotype: The junction does not match germline at one end; this may be a read error. The chain joins TRBV5-6 to TRBJ2-3; D gene uncertain. The CDR3 is 16 residues long. CDR1 is SGHDT and CDR2 is YYEEEE in the germline V gene. CDR3 amino acids: CACSPTDGPSIDTQYF. The CDR3 nucleotides read TGTGCGTGCAGCCCGACGGACGGACCGAGCATAGATACGCAGTATTTT.

Remarks on this clonotype: Sequence at one end of the junction differs from germline and may be a read error. The chain joins TRBV6-6 to TRBJ2-5; 10 positions agree with TRBD2. This CDR3 spans 15 amino acids. From germline, CDR1 is MNHNY and CDR2 SVGAGI (reference sequence). This chain's CDR3 is CASRYMGLAMETQYF. The CDR3, as DNA: TGTGCCAGCCGTTACATGGGACTAGCGATGGAGACTCAGTACTTC.

Note on this clonotype: The final CDR3 position lacks the conserved phenylalanine or tryptophan, pointing to a likely read error. The gene calls are TRBV29-1 and TRBJ2-5; 14 nucleotides agree with TRBD2. Germline V lookup: CDR1 SQVTM, CDR2 ANQGSEA. The CDR3 is made up of 13 amino acids. The trim removed 7 bases at V and 10 bases at J, leaving 8 bases unmatched. CDR3 sequence: CSAGLAGGKIQYL. CDR3 in DNA: TGCAGCGCCGGACTAGCGGGAGGCAAGATCCAGTACTTA.

The chain carries TRBV7-9 and TRBJ2-2; D unresolved. Trimming took 3 bases from V and 3 from J, leaving 8 bases between them. Germline V gives CDR1 SEHNR, CDR2 FQNEAQ (reference sequence). The CDR3 is 14 amino acids. DNA of the CDR3: TGTGCCAGCAGCTTCTTGTCGCACACCGGGGAGCTGTTTTTT. Protein: CASSFLSHTGELFF.

As for this clonotype: In this CDR3 the conserved last residue, phenylalanine or tryptophan, is missing, so a read error is likely. The chain carries TRBV19 and TRBJ2-1; 8 bases are shared with TRBD2. V was pared by 6 bases and J by 7 bases, with 14 bases of the junction left unmatched. Per germline, CDR1 LNHDA and CDR2 SQIVND (reference sequence). The CDR3 has 16 residues. The CDR3 nucleotides are TGTGCCAGTAGCCTTGATGGGACTAGTGGGAGAAATGAGCAGTTCTTA. This sequence encodes CASSLDGTSGRNEQFL.

This clonotype was seen only once. The final CDR3 position lacks the conserved phenylalanine or tryptophan, pointing to a likely read error. The limits of the CDR3 on the DNA are not certain, so only TCRdb's listed CDR3 is given. The chain recombines TRBV5-1 with TRBJ2-1; TRBD1, the table's D call, lacks a check against the DNA. The CDR3 length equals 17 residues, ends included. The germline V gene has CDR1 SGHRS and CDR2 YFSETQ. The CDR3 reads CASSFGQGPVLLDARFL.

About this clonotype itself: This may be a read error: a much more frequent sequence differs by one nucleotide. V and J are TRBV28 and TRBJ1-5; no definite D call. The CDR3 is 12 amino acids. In germline, CDR1 is MDHEN, CDR2 SYDVKM. As DNA, the CDR3 is TGTGCCAGCAATACCGGGAGTCAGCACCAGCATTTT. Protein product: CASNTGSQHQHF. Full variable domain (remainder filled in from reference TRBV28 and TRBJ1-5): DVKVTQSSRYLVKRTGEKVFLECVQDMDHENMFWYRQDPGLGLRLIYFSYDVKMKEKGDIPEGYSVSREKKERFSLILESASTNQTSMYLCASNTGSQHQHFGDGTRLSIL.

About this clonotype itself: This may stem from a read error, because a much larger clone lies one nucleotide away. J is TRBJ1-1 and V is TRBV6-5, with TRBD1 identical over 7 bases. Losses at the gene ends were 2 bases for V and 6 bases for J; bases not matched to a gene: 15. Germline CDR1 MNHEY, CDR2 SVGAGI. The CDR3 runs 17 residues. Written as DNA, the CDR3 is TGTGCCAGCAGTTACCCCCCTTCGGGGGCAGGGGGGCCTGAAGCTTTCTTT. Amino acids: CASSYPPSGAGGPEAFF.

This CDR3 is CASSLGGQHYGYTF. CDR3 bases: TGTGCCAGCAGCTTAGGGGGACAGCACTATGGCTACACCTTC. The chain recombines TRBV7-9 with TRBJ1-2; 7 nucleotides line up with TRBD1. In germline, CDR1 is SEHNR, CDR2 FQNEAQ (reference sequence). CDR3 size: 14 residues. V trimming: 1 base; J trimming: 3 bases; junction bases outside the gene matches: 2.

This clonotype has just one count. The chain joins TRBV6-1 to TRBJ2-1, with D perhaps matching TRBD2 (5 bases). Germline values: CDR1 MNHNS, CDR2 SASEGT. The V end lost 8 bases, the J end lost 9 bases, and 26 bases lay between the germline ends. The CDR3 loop spans 16 amino acids. CDR3 sequence: CASARSSWSPAGEQFF. In DNA, the CDR3 is TGTGCCAGCGCAAGGAGTAGCTGGAGTCCCGCGGGTGAGCAGTTCTTC.

A few counts support this clonotype. This may be a read error: a much more frequent sequence differs by one nucleotide. J is TRBJ2-7 and V is TRBV4-1, with D unresolved. The germline gives CDR1 MGHRA, CDR2 YSYEKL. Trimming took off 2 bases at V and 3 bases at J, with 17 bases between the two ends. This CDR3 is built from 16 residues. CDR3 in amino acids: CASSQNAFNPVYEQYF. Written as DNA, the CDR3 is TGCGCCAGCAGCCAAAATGCTTTCAACCCAGTCTACGAGCAGTACTTC.

For this clonotype: Because the CDR3 is missing its conserved closing phenylalanine or tryptophan, this is likely a read error. The chain has TRBV12-3 or TRBV12-4 and TRBJ1-3, with TRBD1 matching over 7 bases. The CDR3 consists of 17 residues. The junction had 14 bases not matched to a gene; V was cut back by 5 bases and J by 4 bases. DNA for the CDR3: TGTGCCAGCAGTGCCTCTACCACAGGGGACTACGGAAACACCATATATCTT. This translates into CASSASTTGDYGNTIYL.

There are many counts of this clonotype. This sequence may be a read error, since a much larger clone differs from it by one base. The chain carries TRBV29-1 and TRBJ1-1; TRBD1 matches at 8 bases. The CDR3 contains 13 residues. Per the germline V gene, CDR1 is SQVTM and CDR2 is ANQGSEA. The V and J ends lost 7 bases and 10 bases, in that order; junction bases with no gene match: 14. CDR3 nucleotide sequence: TGCAGCGGAGTAGGGGGACAGGAACTTGGAGCTTTCTTT. This encodes CSGVGGQELGAFF. Combining the CDR3 with reference TRBV29-1 and TRBJ1-1 gives the whole variable domain SAVISQKPSRDICQRGTSLTIQCQVDSQVTMMFWYRQQPGQSLTLIATANQGSEATYESGFVIDKFPISRPNLTFSTLTVSNMSPEDSSIYLCSGVGGQELGAFFGQGTRLTVV.

As to this clonotype: A junction boundary mismatches the germline segment, possibly from a read error. This chain uses TRBV5-5 with TRBJ2-2; no reliable D call. The germline V gene encodes CDR1 SGHKS and CDR2 YYEKEE (reference sequence). This CDR3 spans 16 amino acids. The CDR3 DNA reads as TGTGCCAGGAGCTTGGCCAAATGGGCAGCCATCGGTGAGCTGTTTTTT. Amino acids: CARSLAKWAAIGELFF.

A word on this clonotype: The junction shows a germline mismatch at one end, possibly a read error. The rearrangement uses TRBV20-1 and TRBJ2-7, with D possibly TRBD1 on 7 matching bases. Germline lookup yields CDR1 DFQATT and CDR2 SNEGSKA (reference sequence). The CDR3 extends over 15 amino acids. The CDR3 coding sequence is TGCAGTACTAGCACTTACGGGACAGTTTCTTACGAGCAGTACTTC. Encoded protein: CSTSTYGTVSYEQYF.

The chain employs TRBV20-1 and TRBJ2-5, with TRBD2 matching over 10 bases. This CDR3 contains 18 residues. The V and J ends lost 0 bases and 5 bases, in that order; junction bases with no gene match: 15. Germline lookup yields CDR1 DFQATT and CDR2 SNEGSKA (reference sequence). The CDR3 DNA sequence: TGCAGTGCTAGAGAAATTAGTCATGCTAGCGGGAGAGAGGAGACCCAGTACTTC. Amino acids: CSAREISHASGREETQYF.

As concerns this clonotype: The germline gene is not matched at one end of the junction; a read error may be the cause. This chain links TRBV7-3 with TRBJ2-3, with 7 nucleotides matching TRBD2. Germline CDR1 and CDR2: SGHTA and FQGTGA. The CDR3 consists of 16 residues. CDR3 in DNA: TGTGCCAGGAGCTTAAATGGCGGGAGAGTAGGAGATACGCAGTATTTT. Translating gives CARSLNGGRVGDTQYF.

This chain connects TRBV11-1 to TRBJ2-2; D is uncertain. In germline, CDR1 is SGHAT, CDR2 FQDESV (reference sequence). The length of the CDR3 is 16 residues. V was clipped by 5 bases and J by 4 bases, with 17 bases between them. CDR3 DNA: TGTGCCAGCAGCCCCCCGCGGAAGTCTCTCACCGGGGAGCTGTTTTTT. It specifies CASSPPRKSLTGELFF.

This clonotype was recorded at least ten times. This sequence joins TRBV5-4 and TRBJ1-1; 9 bases align to TRBD1. V shed 3 bases and J 1 base; nucleotides not matched to a gene: 4. This CDR3 has 15 residues. From germline, CDR1 is SGHNT and CDR2 YYREEE (reference sequence). DNA of the CDR3: TGTGCCAGCAGCTCGCCGGGACAGGGGAACACTGAAGCTTTCTTT. Encoded protein: CASSSPGQGNTEAFF.

V usage is TRBV10-3 and J usage is TRBJ2-2; a weak D match, TRBD2 (6 bases). This CDR3 comprises 14 residues. The V gene's germline CDR1 is ENHRY and CDR2 SYGVKD. V lost 9 bases and J lost 4, with 15 bases in between. CDR3 sequence: CAMSSGVVTGELFF. DNA for the CDR3: TGTGCCATGAGTTCGGGAGTGGTCACCGGGGAGCTGTTTTTT.

This sequence joins TRBV7-8 and TRBJ2-3; TRBD2 aligns across 8 bases. CDR3 length: 14 residues. Germline V gene lookup returns CDR1 SGHVS and CDR2 FQNEAQ. This chain's CDR3 is CTSSLDREGDTQYF. CDR3 nucleotides: TGTACTAGCAGCTTAGACCGGGAGGGAGATACGCAGTATTTT. Full variable domain (outside the CDR3, taken from reference TRBV7-8 and TRBJ2-3): GAGVSQSPRYKVAKRGQDVALRCDPISGHVSLFWYQQALGQGPEFLTYFQNEAQLDKSGLPSDRFFAERPEGSVSTLKIQRTQQEDSAVYLCTSSLDREGDTQYFGPGTRLTVL.

This clonotype was picked up a small number of times. Since a much larger clone is just one base distant, this may be a read error. The chain employs TRBV6-5 and TRBJ1-1, with unresolved D. Germline V lookup: CDR1 MNHEY, CDR2 SVGAGI. The CDR3 runs to 14 residues. V shed 7 bases and J shed 1 base, with 13 bases lying between them. The CDR3 loop reads CASTSWIGNTEAFF. CDR3 bases: TGTGCCAGCACCTCCTGGATAGGGAACACTGAAGCTTTCTTT.

A remark on this clonotype: Relative to the germline gene, one junction end is altered; a read error may explain this. J is TRBJ1-2 and V is TRBV7-8, with a tentative D call TRBD1 (5 bases). Germline V lookup: CDR1 SGHVS, CDR2 FQNEAQ. The CDR3 runs 15 residues. CDR3 residues: CASTPQTASNYGYTF. CDR3 coding DNA: TGTGCCAGCACGCCACAGACAGCGTCTAACTATGGCTATACCTTC.

On this clonotype itself: Given a much more abundant clone one base away, this may be a read error. The chain has TRBV20-1 and TRBJ1-1; D might be TRBD1 (6 bases). The V gene's germline CDR1 is DFQATT and CDR2 SNEGSKA (reference sequence). The CDR3 loop spans 13 amino acids. The CDR3: CRLIQGLLTEAFF. CDR3 in DNA: TGCCGACTCATACAGGGATTGCTCACTGAAGCTTTCTTT.

The chain joins TRBV6-4 to TRBJ2-2, with D maybe TRBD2 (5 bases). In germline, CDR1 is MRHNA, CDR2 SNTAGT. V lost 9 bases and J lost 1, with 30 bases in between. The CDR3 is 20 amino acids. The CDR3, as DNA: TGTGCCAGTAGTTGCCAACCACAACGGACTCATACCAAGAACACCGGGGAGCTGTTTTTT. Translation gives CASSCQPQRTHTKNTGELFF.

This rearrangement joins TRBV7-8 to TRBJ2-3, with unresolved D. Germline CDR1 reads SGHVS; CDR2 reads FQNEAQ. This CDR3 contains 17 residues. Deletions cut 1 base from V and 0 bases from J, with 14 bases between. The CDR3 protein is CASSLGCTGGSTDTQYF. CDR3 bases: TGTGCCAGCAGCTTAGGCTGTACTGGTGGAAGCACAGATACGCAGTATTTT.

As for this clonotype: The junction departs from germline at one end; a sequencing error may be responsible. The chain is built from TRBV6-2 or TRBV6-3 and TRBJ2-1; no firm D call. The germline V gene has CDR1 MNHEY and CDR2 SVGEGT. The CDR3 runs 14 residues. CDR3 sequence: CASTYSASYNEQFF. DNA for the CDR3: TGTGCCAGCACCTACTCTGCCTCCTATAATGAGCAGTTCTTC.

As concerns this clonotype: This may come from a read error, since a much larger clone is one base off. The chain recombines TRBV28 with TRBJ2-2; 9 nucleotides align to TRBD1. Germline CDR1 reads MDHEN; CDR2 reads SYDVKM. CDR3 length equals 14 residues. CDR3 region: CASGRTGDTGELLF. CDR3 coding DNA: TGTGCCAGCGGACGGACAGGGGACACCGGGGAGCTGTTATTT. The whole variable domain, filled in from reference TRBV28 and TRBJ2-2, reads DVKVTQSSRYLVKRTGEKVFLECVQDMDHENMFWYRQDPGLGLRLIYFSYDVKMKEKGDIPEGYSVSREKKERFSLILESASTNQTSMYLCASGRTGDTGELLFGEGSRLTVL.

In its sample, this clonotype was seen a few times. The rearrangement links TRBV20-1 to TRBJ1-4; D call uncertain. V was clipped by 5 bases and J by 7 bases, with 17 bases between them. The germline V gene has CDR1 DFQATT and CDR2 SNEGSKA (reference sequence). This CDR3 spans 14 amino acids. CDR3: CSADGAAGSEKLFF. The CDR3 bases are TGCAGTGCTGACGGAGCGGCGGGTAGTGAAAAACTGTTTTTT.

CDR3 sequence: CVNTLTGINYGYTF. CDR3 sequence (DNA): TGTGTCAACACCCTGACAGGGATCAACTATGGCTACACCTTC. This rearrangement joins TRBV12-3 or TRBV12-4 to TRBJ1-2, with TRBD1 identical over 7 bases. The CDR3 is made up of 14 amino acids.

This clonotype was detected ten times or more. This chain connects TRBV10-2 to TRBJ2-7; D unresolved. Germline V gene lookup returns CDR1 WSHSY and CDR2 SAAADI. CDR3 length: 15 residues. Trimming took 0 bases from V and 0 from J, leaving 9 bases between them. CDR3 in amino acids: CASSESSTTSYEQYF. The CDR3 coding sequence is TGCGCCAGCAGTGAGTCATCTACCACCTCCTACGAGCAGTACTTC.

As concerns this clonotype: The junction shows a germline mismatch at one end, possibly a read error. The V and J genes are TRBV5-1 and TRBJ2-3, with 10 bases fitting TRBD2. The CDR3 has 17 residues. CDR1 SGHRS and CDR2 YFSETQ come from the germline V gene. CDR3: CACSAGSSGRVADTQYF. CDR3 in DNA: TGCGCCTGCAGCGCTGGATCTAGCGGGAGAGTGGCAGATACGCAGTATTTT.